This T cell receptor beta chain came from a study of T cell responses to AZD1222 COVID-19 vaccine. Sequenced by immunoSEQ multiplex PCR; TCRdb stores in-frame clones only, minus some. The data contain 200,000 to 300,000 clones, 85% to 95% of them singletons. CDR1 SGHAT and CDR2 FQNNGV come from the germline V gene. The CDR3 consists of 15 residues. Between the trimmed V and J ends, which lost 5 bases and 4 bases, there was a span of 17 bases. The gene calls are TRBV11-2 and TRBJ2-5; a possible D gene is TRBD2 (7 bases). Material: peripheral blood, obtained on day 0 of AZD1222 vaccination. This sequence originates from an adult in good health. The CDR3 loop is CASSRTSRGAETQYF. CDR3 nucleotides: TGTGCCAGCAGCCGGACTAGTCGGGGGGCAGAGACCCAGTACTTC.